These 24 T cell receptor beta chains originate from one sample sequenced in a study of T cell repertoires in cytomegalovirus infection. No cognate antigen is known for these TCRs. From the reads, TCRdb called clonotypes with MiXCR, one entry per CDR3 protein. The table shows around 78,000 distinct CDR3 sequences, with 24% occurring only once. Sample: CD8+ T cells from cultured PBMCs, taken from culture after CMV antigen stimulation. The origin of the receptors is a human donor in good health (CMV status not recorded). Some clones in this sample may be carry-over from other donors' samples.

The chain combines TRBV28 with TRBJ2-7; the D is unclear. The V and J ends lost 2 bases and 3 bases respectively, with 14 bases between them. CDR1 and CDR2 from the germline V gene are MDHEN and SYDVKM. The CDR3 sequence is 15 residues long. CDR3 loop: CASSLAARISYEQYF. The CDR3 region has the DNA TGTGCCAGCAGTTTAGCCGCGAGGATTAGCTACGAGCAGTACTTC.

This rearrangement joins TRBV7-9 to TRBJ1-1, with unresolved D. Germline loops: CDR1 SEHNR, CDR2 FQNEAQ (reference sequence). The CDR3 has 15 amino acids. The V gene lost 5 bases and the J gene lost 7 bases, with 20 bases spanning the gap. The CDR3 DNA follows: TGTGCCAGCAGCCCGTGGACGGGAGCCTGGGGTGAAGCTTTCTTT. It encodes CASSPWTGAWGEAFF.

This clonotype was recorded a few times. This chain uses TRBV15 with TRBJ1-6; no definite D call. The V gene lost 5 bases and the J gene lost 5 bases, with 13 bases spanning the gap. The V gene's germline CDR1 is LNHNV and CDR2 YYDKDF (reference sequence). CDR3 size: 15 residues. In DNA form, the CDR3 reads TGTGCCACCAGCTGGTCGGGGAATAATAATTCACCCCTCCACTTT. Translating it yields CATSWSGNNNSPLHF.

This clonotype showed up just a few times. The chain is built from TRBV13 and TRBJ2-7; D could derive from TRBD1 or TRBD2 (5 bases each). The germline gives CDR1 PRHDT, CDR2 FYEKMQ (reference sequence). V gave up 1 base and J gave up 2 bases, with 15 bases separating them. There are 16 residues in the CDR3. Here the CDR3 DNA reads TGTGCCAGCAGCTTAGAACGGCAGGGACGCACCTACGAGCAGTACTTC. It translates to CASSLERQGRTYEQYF.

The rearrangement links TRBV6-6 to TRBJ2-7, with D perhaps given as TRBD1 or TRBD2 (5 bases each). The CDR3 totals 14 residues. Germline assignment: CDR1 MNHNY and CDR2 SVGAGI (reference sequence). With 2 bases removed from V and 4 bases from J, the gap between germline ends came to 12 bases. For the CDR3, the DNA is TGTGCCAGCAGTTACGTGGGGGTACGGTACGAGCAGTACTTC. This sequence encodes CASSYVGVRYEQYF.

This clonotype has more than one count but fewer than ten. The chain links TRBV20-1 to TRBJ1-1; D not resolved. Looked up from germline, CDR1 is DFQATT and CDR2 is SNEGSKA (reference sequence). There are 13 residues in the CDR3. The V and J ends lost 2 bases and 2 bases respectively, with 9 bases between them. The CDR3 bases are TGCAGTGCTAGAAGCAGCCTCAACACTGAAGCTTTCTTT. Translating gives CSARSSLNTEAFF.

The chain recombines TRBV20-1 with TRBJ2-7; 7 nucleotides align to TRBD1. The V gene end was trimmed by 5 bases and the J gene end by 3 bases; junction bases not matched to a gene: 7. The length of the CDR3 is 13 residues. Per germline, CDR1 DFQATT and CDR2 SNEGSKA (reference sequence). The CDR3: CSAALRGHYEQYF. For the CDR3, the DNA is TGCAGTGCTGCATTGAGGGGGCACTACGAGCAGTACTTC.

The chain has TRBV19 and TRBJ1-1, with D possibly TRBD1 on 5 matching bases. CDR3 size: 14 residues. The germline CDR1 and CDR2 sequences are LNHDA and SQIVND (reference sequence). Deletions cut 7 bases from V and 3 bases from J, with 15 bases between. This CDR3 is CASTPGSEDTEAFF. The CDR3 bases are TGTGCCAGTACCCCAGGGAGTGAGGACACTGAAGCTTTCTTT.

In this sample, this clonotype turned up a few times. This chain joins TRBV30 and TRBJ1-5; D not certain. Trimming removed 5 bases from V and 11 bases from J, with 28 bases in between. The germline V gene has CDR1 GTSNPN and CDR2 SVGIG (reference sequence). The CDR3 length is 16 residues. In nucleotides, the CDR3 is TGTGCCTGGTCCCCCGGAGGCTCCAGGATAGTGTTGACCCAGCATTTT. As protein: CAWSPGGSRIVLTQHF.

This clonotype showed up just a few times. The chain recombines TRBV6-1 with TRBJ1-1; 8 bases fit TRBD1. The CDR3 spans 12 residues. The junction had 5 bases not matched to a gene; V was cut back by 9 bases and J by 5 bases. Germline CDR1 and CDR2: MNHNS and SASEGT. CDR3 DNA: TGTGCCAGTATGGACAGGGTTACTGAAGCTTTCTTT. Its protein product is CASMDRVTEAFF.

This sequence joins TRBV4-3 and TRBJ1-5; D is uncertain. Deletions cut 0 bases from V and 9 bases from J, with 27 bases between. This CDR3 region has 19 residues. The germline gives CDR1 LGHNA, CDR2 YSLEER. The CDR3 DNA sequence: TGCGCCAGCAGCCAAGATTGGGGTCCTGGGCAGACGGTGTTCTGGCCCCAGCATTTT. It yields the protein CASSQDWGPGQTVFWPQHF.

This clonotype has at least ten counts. The V call is TRBV12-3 or TRBV12-4, the J call TRBJ2-1; D perhaps matches TRBD2 (6 bases). Trimming removed 3 bases from V and 2 bases from J, with 11 bases in between. This CDR3 comprises 15 residues. The CDR3 loop reads CASSFGAGTYNEQFF. The CDR3 DNA reads TGTGCCAGCAGTTTCGGGGCGGGGACCTACAATGAGCAGTTCTTC.

The CDR3 nucleotides are TGTGCCAGCAGTTACCATATCCAGGGGACGTGTGGAAACACCATATATTTT. It encodes CASSYHIQGTCGNTIYF. The chain couples TRBV6-5 to TRBJ1-3; a possible D gene is TRBD1 (6 bases). V lost 2 bases and J 3 bases, leaving 17 bases between the germline ends. CDR1 is MNHEY and CDR2 is SVGAGI in the germline V gene. The CDR3 loop spans 17 amino acids.

This chain links TRBV5-8 with TRBJ1-1; a weak D match, TRBD1 (5 bases). The V gene's germline CDR1 is SGHTS and CDR2 YDEGEE. The CDR3 has 12 residues. Trimming pared 4 bases from V and 4 bases from J, leaving 8 bases between. This CDR3 reads CASSPGPTEAFF. As DNA, the CDR3 is TGTGCCAGCAGCCCGGGGCCCACTGAAGCTTTCTTT.

The chain has TRBV19 and TRBJ1-1; D call uncertain. From germline, CDR1 is LNHDA and CDR2 SQIVND (reference sequence). Deletions cut 3 bases from V and 3 bases from J, with 14 bases between. This CDR3 has 15 residues. The CDR3 here is CASSITPGRHTEAFF. Written as DNA, the CDR3 is TGTGCCAGTAGTATCACGCCGGGCCGACACACTGAAGCTTTCTTT.

The CDR3 here is CASSFHRDLNTDTQYF. Written as DNA, the CDR3 is TGTGCCAGCAGTTTCCACAGGGATCTTAACACAGATACGCAGTATTTT. The chain joins TRBV6-2 or TRBV6-3 to TRBJ2-3, with D possibly matching TRBD1 (6 bases). CDR1 is MNHEY and CDR2 is SVGEGT in the germline V gene. CDR3 length: 16 residues. Trimming took off 4 bases at V and 2 bases at J, with 16 bases between the two ends.

The rearrangement joins TRBV7-9 to TRBJ2-6; D ambiguous. The germline V and J ends were trimmed by 5 bases and 0 bases, with 11 bases remaining between them. CDR3 length equals 16 residues. Germline V CDR1 and CDR2: SEHNR, FQNEAQ (reference sequence). Written as DNA, the CDR3 is TGTGCCAGCAGCCTACCACCGGTCTCTGGGGCCAACGTCCTGACTTTC. This translates into CASSLPPVSGANVLTF.

This chain joins TRBV5-1 and TRBJ2-1; TRBD2 matches 10 bases. Per the germline V gene, CDR1 is SGHRS and CDR2 is YFSETQ. Trimming cost V 0 bases and J 4 bases; bases outside gene matches: 4. The CDR3 runs 16 residues. CDR3 in DNA: TGCGCCAGCAGCTTGGGGGGACTAGCGAAATACAATGAGCAGTTCTTC. Translated: CASSLGGLAKYNEQFF.

This clonotype came up a few times. The chain uses TRBV15 and TRBJ2-1, with 9 bases that match TRBD2. The J segment lost 5 bases and the V segment lost 2 bases, leaving 4 bases of the junction unmatched. This CDR3 has 15 residues. Germline V lookup: CDR1 LNHNV, CDR2 YYDKDF (reference sequence). The CDR3: CATSRLAGAHNEQFF. The CDR3 coding sequence is TGTGCCACCAGCAGATTAGCGGGAGCGCACAATGAGCAGTTCTTC. The complete variable domain, with remaining parts taken from reference TRBV15 and TRBJ2-1, reads DAMVIQNPRYQVTQFGKPVTLSCSQTLNHNVMYWYQQKSSQAPKLLFHYYDKDFNNEADTPDNFQSRRPNTSFCFLDIRSPGLGDTAMYLCATSRLAGAHNEQFFGPGTRLTVL.

The V call is TRBV6-2 or TRBV6-3, the J call TRBJ2-1; D unclear. V lost 7 bases and J 2 bases, leaving 18 bases between the germline ends. The germline gives CDR1 MNHEY, CDR2 SVGEGT. This CDR3 region has 16 residues. Here the CDR3 reads CASIPRSIPPYNEQFF. DNA for the CDR3: TGTGCCAGCATTCCTAGGTCCATACCTCCCTACAATGAGCAGTTCTTC.

This chain uses TRBV15 with TRBJ2-1; 10 bases map to TRBD2. CDR1 and CDR2 (germline): LNHNV, YYDKDF (reference sequence). This CDR3 spans 16 amino acids. Trimming removed 0 bases from V and 5 bases from J; junction bases left unmatched: 4. The CDR3 nucleotides are TGTGCCACCAGCAGAGAATGGACTAGCGGAAACAATGAGCAGTTCTTC. Its protein product is CATSREWTSGNNEQFF.

This clonotype was recorded at least ten times. The chain links TRBV7-3 to TRBJ2-5; 10 bases match TRBD1. Germline assignment: CDR1 SGHTA and CDR2 FQGTGA. This CDR3 comprises 15 residues. The J segment lost 5 bases and the V segment lost 4 bases, leaving 7 bases of the junction unmatched. The CDR3 sequence: CASSSTGTGVETQYF. CDR3 bases: TGTGCCAGCAGCTCAACCGGGACAGGGGTTGAGACCCAGTACTTC.

At least ten counts were recorded for this clonotype. V usage is TRBV11-2 and J usage is TRBJ1-2, with D possibly matching TRBD1 (5 bases). Germline V gene lookup returns CDR1 SGHAT and CDR2 FQNNGV. With 1 base removed from V and 4 bases from J, the gap between germline ends came to 13 bases. CDR3 size: 15 residues. As DNA, the CDR3 is TGTGCCAGCAGCTTAGGATCAGGGAACCTCTATGGCTACACCTTC. Translated: CASSLGSGNLYGYTF.

This chain uses TRBV6-2 or TRBV6-3 with TRBJ2-2; the D is unclear. CDR1 is MNHEY, CDR2 SVGEGT, per germline. The CDR3 has 13 residues. Trimming stripped 5 bases from V and 1 base from J, with 5 bases between. The CDR3 bases are TGTGCCAGCAGTACCTGGAACACCGGGGAGCTGTTTTTT. As protein: CASSTWNTGELFF.